The following is a T cell receptor beta chain sequence with its context. No antigen is known for it. Preparing the TCRbeta library involved the use of unique molecular identifiers. TCRdb re-called the PCR reads with MiXCR, one entry per CDR3 protein. The sample shows about 580,000 distinct CDR3 sequences, under 30% of them seen only once. The CDR3 is 16 residues long. The sample comes from a study of T-cell reconstitution after alpha-beta-depleted transplantation in children. Findings and limits, study-wide: It was reported that alpha-beta T cells came from several hundred expanded graft clones (about two months after transplant). Surviving recipient T cells and thymic progenitors accounted for the high day-60 TCRbeta diversity observed in some patients.

This chain uses TRBV21-1 with TRBJ2-2. TRBV21-1 is listed as a pseudogene. This receptor was identified in a boy under two years old who had a stem cell transplant for acute myeloid leukemia, so the T cells may come from the graft donor. The specimen was PBMCs, mostly from graft donor cells, collected 360 days after TCRalphabeta/CD19-depleted stem cell transplant. CDR3 amino acids: CASSKDSGRDTGELFF. The DNA for the CDR3 is TGTGCCAGCAGCAAAGACTCAGGACGGGACACCGGGGAGCTGTTTTTT.